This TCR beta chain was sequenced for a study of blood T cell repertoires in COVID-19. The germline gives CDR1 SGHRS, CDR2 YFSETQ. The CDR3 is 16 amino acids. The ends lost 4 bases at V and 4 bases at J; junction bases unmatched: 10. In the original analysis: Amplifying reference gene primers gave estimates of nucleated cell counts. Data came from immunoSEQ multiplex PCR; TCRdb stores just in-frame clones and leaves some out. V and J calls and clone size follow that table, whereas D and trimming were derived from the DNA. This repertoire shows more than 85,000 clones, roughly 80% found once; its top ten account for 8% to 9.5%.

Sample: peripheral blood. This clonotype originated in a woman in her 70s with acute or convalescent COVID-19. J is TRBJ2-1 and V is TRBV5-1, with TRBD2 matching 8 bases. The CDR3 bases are TGCGCCAGCAGCCCCAGCGGGGTAGCGGGGTACAATGAGCAGTTCTTC. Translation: CASSPSGVAGYNEQFF.